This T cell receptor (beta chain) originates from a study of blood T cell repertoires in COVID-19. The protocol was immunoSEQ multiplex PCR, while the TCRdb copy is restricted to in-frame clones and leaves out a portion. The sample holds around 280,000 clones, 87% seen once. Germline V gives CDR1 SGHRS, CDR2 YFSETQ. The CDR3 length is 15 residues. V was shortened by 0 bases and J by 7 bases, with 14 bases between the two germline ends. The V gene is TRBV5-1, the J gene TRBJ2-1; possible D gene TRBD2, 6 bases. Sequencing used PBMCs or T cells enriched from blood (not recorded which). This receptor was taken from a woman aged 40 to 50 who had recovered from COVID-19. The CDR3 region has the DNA TGCGCCAGCAGCTTGGCCAATTTCGCGGGAAATGAGCAGTTCTTC. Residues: CASSLANFAGNEQFF.